Shown below are 18 T cell receptor beta chains from a single sample sequenced in a study of CD8 T cells in ankylosing spondylitis. Via MiXCR, TCRdb re-called the 5' RACE reads, giving one row per CDR3 protein. In the table there are around 490,000 distinct CDR3 sequences, approximately 5.3% of which are singletons. Study-level results: For ankylosing spondylitis blood, a TCR beta motif of under 10 highly homologous variants appeared characteristic.

Their antigen targets remain unknown. The sample comprised blood, either unsorted or a sorted T cell fraction (not recorded which). Every receptor here comes from a male donor with ankylosing spondylitis.

This clonotype was seen only a few times. The chain recombines TRBV12-3 or TRBV12-4 with TRBJ2-3; 7 bases map to TRBD2. There are 16 residues in the CDR3. V lost 4 bases, J lost 1 base, and 8 bases stayed unmatched. CDR3 protein: CASSYPGGPGTDTQYF. In DNA, the CDR3 is TGTGCCAGCAGTTACCCGGGGGGTCCCGGCACAGATACGCAGTATTTT.

This clonotype was counted ten times or more. This sequence joins TRBV28 and TRBJ1-1; D uncertain. The V gene lost 2 bases and the J gene lost 9 bases, with 7 bases spanning the gap. Germline CDR1 and CDR2: MDHEN and SYDVKM. This CDR3 has 11 amino acids. The CDR3 nucleotides read TGTGCCAGCAGTTTAAGGAGGCAAGCTTTCTTT. Protein: CASSLRRQAFF.

In this sample, this clonotype turned up many times. The chain has TRBV7-9 and TRBJ2-2, with D hard to call. CDR1 and CDR2 (germline): SEHNR, FQNEAQ (reference sequence). The CDR3 covers 13 residues. V lost 5 bases and J 5 bases, leaving 9 bases between the germline ends. CDR3 coding DNA: TGTGCCAGCAGCCCAGGAATTACCGGGGAGCTGTTTTTT. Its translation is CASSPGITGELFF.

This clonotype turned up a few times. Compared with germline, one end of the junction differs, possibly owing to a read error. V and J are TRBV11-2 and TRBJ2-4; possibly TRBD1 for D (6 bases). The CDR3 contains 18 residues. Germline V CDR1 and CDR2: SGHAT, FQNNGV. The CDR3 DNA follows: TGTGCCAGCAGCATAGACAGGCAATCTTTCCTAGCCAAAAACATTCAGTACTTC. It codes for CASSIDRQSFLAKNIQYF.

The sample holds many counts of this clonotype. The chain uses TRBV20-1 and TRBJ1-5, with D tentatively TRBD1 (5 bases). Trimming shortened V by 1 base and J by 3 bases, and 10 bases separated the two germline ends. The CDR3 is made up of 14 amino acids. Germline V CDR1 and CDR2: DFQATT, SNEGSKA (reference sequence). The DNA for the CDR3 is TGCAGTGCTAGAGGACAGCTACTCAATCAGCCCCAGCATTTT. This translates into CSARGQLLNQPQHF.

At least ten counts were recorded for this clonotype. The rearrangement joins TRBV28 to TRBJ1-5, with TRBD1 matching over 8 bases. This CDR3 has 14 residues. The germline CDR1 and CDR2 sequences are MDHEN and SYDVKM. V shed 5 bases and J 7 bases; nucleotides not matched to a gene: 7. The CDR3 DNA reads TGTGCCAGCAGTCACCGACAGGGGACCCAGCCCCAGCATTTT. Protein: CASSHRQGTQPQHF.

This clonotype came up many times. The V call is TRBV7-9, the J call TRBJ1-2; 7 nucleotides line up with TRBD1. Germline V gene lookup returns CDR1 SEHNR and CDR2 FQNEAQ (reference sequence). The CDR3 runs 16 residues. J gave up 6 bases and V 0 bases, and 10 bases lay outside the gene matches. The CDR3 DNA is TGTGCCAGCAGCTTAGCCGACAGGGATTATTTAGATGGCTACACCTTC. This encodes CASSLADRDYLDGYTF.

This clonotype was seen at least ten times. The gene calls are TRBV10-3 and TRBJ2-2; D not resolved. Germline V gene data show CDR1 as ENHRY and CDR2 as SYGVKD. The CDR3 loop spans 14 amino acids. The V gene lost 2 bases and the J gene lost 4 bases, with 8 bases spanning the gap. CDR3 sequence (DNA): TGTGCCATCAGTGAGGGACGGTTCACCGGGGAGCTGTTTTTT. Amino acids: CAISEGRFTGELFF.

This clonotype has a count of ten or more. The chain links TRBV7-3 to TRBJ2-3; TRBD2 agrees at 8 bases. The germline V gene encodes CDR1 SGHTA and CDR2 FQGTGA. V lost 4 bases, J lost 5 bases, and 8 bases stayed unmatched. This CDR3 has 15 residues. CDR3 in DNA: TGTGCCAGCAGCTGGACGGGGGGGGAACTAGATACGCAGTATTTT. Amino acid sequence: CASSWTGGELDTQYF. Supplemented by reference TRBV7-3 and TRBJ2-3, the full variable domain reads GAGVSQTPSNKVTEKGKYVELRCDPISGHTALYWYRQSLGQGPEFLIYFQGTGAADDSGLPNDRFFAVRPEGSVSTLKIQRTERGDSAVYLCASSWTGGELDTQYFGPGTRLTVL.

This clonotype was seen at least ten times. The chain couples TRBV28 to TRBJ1-1, with D possibly matching TRBD1 (5 bases). The CDR3 length is 14 residues. Germline V gene lookup returns CDR1 MDHEN and CDR2 SYDVKM. Trimming cost V 5 bases and J 1 base, with 11 bases left between them. CDR3 region: CASSGPGTNTEAFF. The CDR3 coding sequence is TGTGCCAGCAGTGGGCCAGGGACGAACACTGAAGCTTTCTTT.

The chain couples TRBV18 to TRBJ2-3; TRBD1 matches at 7 bases. CDR1 is KGHSH, CDR2 LQKENI, per germline. The CDR3 loop spans 15 amino acids. V trimming: 5 bases; J trimming: 0 bases; junction bases outside the gene matches: 5. CDR3 region: CASSAQTGSTDTQYF. The CDR3 bases are TGTGCCAGCTCAGCTCAGACAGGGAGCACAGATACGCAGTATTTT.

This clonotype was counted at least ten times. The genes are TRBV5-6 and TRBJ1-2, with TRBD1 matching over 12 bases. The CDR3 spans 15 residues. V shed 4 bases, J shed 5 bases, and the junction held 6 bases outside the gene matches. Germline V gene sequence: CDR1 SGHDT, CDR2 YYEEEE. Here the CDR3 reads CASSTRDRGPYGYTF. CDR3 nucleotides: TGTGCCAGCAGCACCAGGGACAGGGGGCCTTATGGCTACACCTTC.

This clonotype came up many times. The chain couples TRBV10-3 to TRBJ2-1; a weak D match, TRBD1 (5 bases). This CDR3 has 15 residues. Between the trimmed V and J ends, which lost 6 bases and 1 base, there was a span of 13 bases. Per the germline V gene, CDR1 is ENHRY and CDR2 is SYGVKD. The CDR3 region is CAISRTDTSYNEQFF. CDR3 coding DNA: TGTGCCATCAGCCGGACGGACACATCCTACAATGAGCAGTTCTTC.

This clonotype was seen at least ten times. The V gene is TRBV18, the J gene TRBJ2-7; D might be TRBD1 (6 bases). The germline V and J ends were trimmed by 1 base and 6 bases, with 7 bases remaining between them. The CDR3 extends over 12 amino acids. The germline V gene encodes CDR1 KGHSH and CDR2 LQKENI. CDR3 in amino acids: CASSPRRGEQYF. The CDR3 coding sequence is TGTGCCAGCTCACCACGCAGGGGCGAGCAGTACTTC.

This clonotype has ten or more counts. This chain links TRBV6-2 or TRBV6-3 with TRBJ1-2, with TRBD1 identical over 8 bases. Germline-derived CDR1 and CDR2 are MNHEY and SVGEGT. Unmatched junction bases numbered 10, after V lost 5 bases and J lost 8 bases. The CDR3 runs to 14 residues. The CDR3 DNA sequence: TGTGCCAGCAGTCGGACAGGGCGCAGTCACGGCTACACCTTC. Amino acid sequence: CASSRTGRSHGYTF.

This clonotype was observed a few times. Germline is not matched at one junction end, which may reflect a read error. The chain carries TRBV7-2 and TRBJ2-6; tentative D call: TRBD1 (6 bases). The CDR3 runs to 16 residues. Per germline, CDR1 SGHTA and CDR2 FQGNSA. In DNA, the CDR3 is TGTGCCAGCAGTTTAGTTCTGGGGGCCGGGGCCAACGTCCTGACTTTC. It yields the protein CASSLVLGAGANVLTF.

This clonotype was found many times. The V call is TRBV28, the J call TRBJ2-3; the D gene is possibly TRBD2 (7 bases). V gave up 5 bases and J gave up 2 bases, with 23 bases separating them. Germline V lookup: CDR1 MDHEN, CDR2 SYDVKM. The CDR3 length is 18 residues. The CDR3 DNA sequence: TGTGCCAGCAGTCGACGGGGAGGGGGGAAGGGATTCACAGATACGCAGTATTTT. It specifies CASSRRGGGKGFTDTQYF.

At least ten counts were recorded for this clonotype. This chain joins TRBV15 and TRBJ1-5; D is undetermined. The germline V gene has CDR1 LNHNV and CDR2 YYDKDF (reference sequence). This CDR3 comprises 14 residues. V was clipped by 1 base and J by 0 bases, with 4 bases between them. The CDR3 region has the DNA TGTGCCACCAGCAGAGTGACTAGCAATCAGCCCCAGCATTTT. Its protein product is CATSRVTSNQPQHF.